This T cell receptor (beta chain) was found in a study of cytomegalovirus exposure and HLA in healthy donors. PCR involved 60 Vbeta and 13 Jbeta primers. Repertoires were generated with immunoSEQ multiplex PCR, while TCRdb's copy carries only in-frame clones and drops some. The sample shows about 120,000 clones, 65% to 85% of them seen only once. The V gene end was trimmed by 3 bases and the J gene end by 1 base; junction bases not matched to a gene: 7. The CDR3 is 16 residues long. Germline assignment: CDR1 SGHRS and CDR2 YFSETQ. Overall study findings and caveats: The authors later linked a missense DCLRE1C variant to TCR beta V- and J-gene trimming.

A note on this clone: The antigen is undetermined.

The material sequenced was PBMCs. V gene TRBV5-1 combines with J gene TRBJ2-3, with 8 bases identical to TRBD1. This receptor was identified in a man aged 45-60 years in good health and CMV-seronegative. The CDR3 loop is CASSSTPGQGTDTQYF. The CDR3 bases are TGCGCCAGCAGCTCGACCCCGGGACAGGGCACAGATACGCAGTATTTT.